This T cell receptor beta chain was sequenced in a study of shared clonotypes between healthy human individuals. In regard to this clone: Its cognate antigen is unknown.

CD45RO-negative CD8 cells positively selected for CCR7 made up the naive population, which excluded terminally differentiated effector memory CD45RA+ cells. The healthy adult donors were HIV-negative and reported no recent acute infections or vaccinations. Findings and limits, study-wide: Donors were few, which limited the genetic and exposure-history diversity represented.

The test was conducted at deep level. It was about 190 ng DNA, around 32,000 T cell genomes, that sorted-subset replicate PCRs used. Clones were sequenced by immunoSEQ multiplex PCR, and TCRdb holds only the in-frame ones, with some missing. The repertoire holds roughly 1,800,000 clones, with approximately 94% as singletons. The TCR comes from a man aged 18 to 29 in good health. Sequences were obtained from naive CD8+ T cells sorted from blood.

This CDR3 is CASSHGFSSYNSPLHF. The CDR3 region has the DNA TGCGCCAGCAGCCACGGGTTCTCGTCCTATAATTCACCCCTCCACTTT. The chain has TRBV4-1 and TRBJ1-6; D call uncertain. The CDR3 spans 16 residues. V was pared by 3 bases and J by 1 base, with 10 bases between. Germline lookup yields CDR1 MGHRA and CDR2 YSYEKL.